The present entry profiles one T cell receptor (beta chain) with its context. Seattle enrolled patients during active infection and tracked them longitudinally. Here immunoSEQ multiplex PCR was the method, and the copy in TCRdb shows in-frame clones only, minus some. The sample comprises roughly 180,000 clones, approximately 80% of which are singletons, and about 11% rests with the top ten. Germline V lookup: CDR1 WNHNN, CDR2 SYGVQD (reference sequence). The CDR3 covers 12 residues. V was cut by 6 bases and J by 1 base, with 4 bases left in between. These data are taken from a study of blood T cell repertoires in COVID-19.

The receptor was isolated from a woman aged 40 to 49 with COVID-19, enrolled during active disease. Sequencing was performed on peripheral blood. The V call is TRBV10-1, the J call TRBJ2-1, with unresolved D. CDR3 loop: CASSGSYNEQFF. CDR3 bases: TGCGCCAGCAGCGGGTCCTACAATGAGCAGTTCTTC.